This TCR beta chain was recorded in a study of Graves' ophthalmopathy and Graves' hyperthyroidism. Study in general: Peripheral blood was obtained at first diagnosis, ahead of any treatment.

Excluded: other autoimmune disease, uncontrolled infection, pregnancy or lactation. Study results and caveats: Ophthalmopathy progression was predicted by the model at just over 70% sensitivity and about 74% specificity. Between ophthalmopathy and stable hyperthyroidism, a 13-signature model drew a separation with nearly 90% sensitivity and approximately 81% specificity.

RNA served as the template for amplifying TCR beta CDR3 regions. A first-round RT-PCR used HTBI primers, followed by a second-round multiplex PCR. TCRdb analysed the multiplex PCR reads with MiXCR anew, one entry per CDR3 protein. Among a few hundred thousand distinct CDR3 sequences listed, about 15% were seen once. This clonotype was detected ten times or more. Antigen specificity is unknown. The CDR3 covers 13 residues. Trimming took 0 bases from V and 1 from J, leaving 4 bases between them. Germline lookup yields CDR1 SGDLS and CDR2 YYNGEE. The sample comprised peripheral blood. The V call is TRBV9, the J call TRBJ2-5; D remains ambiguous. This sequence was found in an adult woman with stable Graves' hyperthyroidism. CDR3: CASSVDPQETQYF. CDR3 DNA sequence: TGTGCCAGCAGCGTAGATCCCCAAGAGACCCAGTACTTC.